These 6 T cell receptor beta chains were all obtained from the same sample, sequenced in a study of beta chain features in type 1 diabetes. The whole isolated RNA underwent reverse transcription, so sequencing captured expressed TCRB transcripts. Data came from immunoSEQ multiplex PCR; TCRdb stores just in-frame clones and leaves some out. In the table there are 350,000 to 400,000 clones, over 13% of which are singletons. Input material: naive CD4+ T cells from blood. These receptor sequences come from a woman under 30 in good health.

This CDR3 is CASGESGIYNEQFF. DNA for the CDR3: TGTGCCAGTGGAGAAAGCGGGATCTACAATGAGCAGTTCTTC. The chain joins TRBV19 to TRBJ2-1; 7 nucleotides agree with TRBD2. V shed 8 bases and J 3 bases; nucleotides not matched to a gene: 7. The CDR3 is 14 amino acids. The germline V gene encodes CDR1 LNHDA and CDR2 SQIVND (reference sequence). Drawing the rest from reference TRBV19 and TRBJ2-1, the complete variable domain is DGGITQSPKYLFRKEGQNVTLSCEQNLNHDAMYWYRQDPGQGLRLIYYSQIVNDFQKGDIAEGYSVSREKKESFPLTVTSAQKNPTAFYLCASGESGIYNEQFFGPGTRLTVL.

The chain has TRBV11-3 and TRBJ2-1, with D possibly being TRBD2 (6 bases). This CDR3 contains 16 residues. Germline CDR1 reads SGHNT; CDR2 reads YENEEA. The V gene lost 5 bases and the J gene lost 6 bases, with 20 bases spanning the gap. CDR3 coding DNA: TGTGCCAGCAGCCCCCCAGGGAGGCGGCTGCGCAATGAGCAGTTCTTC. Translation gives CASSPPGRRLRNEQFF.

This sequence joins TRBV7-9 and TRBJ1-2, with D hard to call. This CDR3 comprises 12 residues. Germline V lookup: CDR1 SEHNR, CDR2 FQNEAQ (reference sequence). V lost 5 bases and J lost 6, with 10 bases in between. The CDR3 spells CASSPRGDGYTF. For the CDR3, the DNA is TGTGCCAGCAGCCCCCGCGGCGATGGCTACACCTTC.

This clone was detected a few times. Distinct nucleotide sequences in the sample also encode this CDR3. The chain has TRBV5-1 and TRBJ2-1; 8 bases line up with TRBD2. Trimming removed 1 base from V and 3 bases from J; junction bases left unmatched: 0. CDR3 length: 14 amino acids. Germline V lookup: CDR1 SGHRS, CDR2 YFSETQ. CDR3 sequence: CASSLTSGYNEQFF. Here the CDR3 DNA reads TGCGCCAGCAGCTTGACTAGCGGCTACAATGAGCAGTTCTTC. Variable domain in full (rest from reference TRBV5-1 and TRBJ2-1): KAGVTQTPRYLIKTRGQQVTLSCSPISGHRSVSWYQQTPGQGLQFLFEYFSETQRNKGNFPGRFSGRQFSNSRSEMNVSTLELGDSALYLCASSLTSGYNEQFFGPGTRLTVL.

This chain uses TRBV30 with TRBJ2-3; 12 positions match TRBD2. CDR1 and CDR2 (germline): GTSNPN, SVGIG (reference sequence). V trimming: 2 bases; J trimming: 10 bases; junction bases outside the gene matches: 4. The CDR3 runs to 13 residues. The CDR3 sequence is CAWSPSSGRAQYF. The CDR3 DNA is TGTGCCTGGAGTCCTTCTAGCGGGAGGGCGCAGTATTTT.

This rearrangement joins TRBV9 to TRBJ1-2; D is unresolved. Per germline, CDR1 SGDLS and CDR2 YYNGEE. The V and J ends lost 0 bases and 0 bases respectively, with 9 bases between them. The CDR3 is 15 residues long. CDR3 sequence (DNA): TGTGCCAGCAGCGTAGGCGGATTCGCTAACTATGGCTACACCTTC. Encoded protein: CASSVGGFANYGYTF.